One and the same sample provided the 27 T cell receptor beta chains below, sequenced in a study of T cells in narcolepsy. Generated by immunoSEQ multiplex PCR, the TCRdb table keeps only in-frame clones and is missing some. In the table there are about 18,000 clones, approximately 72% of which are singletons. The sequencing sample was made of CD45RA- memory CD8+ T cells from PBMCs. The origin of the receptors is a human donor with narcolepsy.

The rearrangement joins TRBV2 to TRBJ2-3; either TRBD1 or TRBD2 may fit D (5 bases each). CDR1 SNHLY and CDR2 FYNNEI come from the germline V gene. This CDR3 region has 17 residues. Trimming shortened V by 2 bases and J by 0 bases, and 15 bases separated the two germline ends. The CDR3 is CASSERIRDPSTDTQYF. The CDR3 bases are TGTGCCAGCAGTGAAAGAATCCGGGACCCTAGCACAGATACGCAGTATTTT.

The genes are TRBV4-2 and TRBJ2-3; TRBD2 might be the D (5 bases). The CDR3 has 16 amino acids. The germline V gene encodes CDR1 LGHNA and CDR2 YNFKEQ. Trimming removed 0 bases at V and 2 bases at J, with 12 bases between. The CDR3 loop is CASSQEYGIVTDTQYF. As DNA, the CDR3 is TGTGCCAGCAGCCAAGAGTACGGGATCGTCACAGATACGCAGTATTTT.

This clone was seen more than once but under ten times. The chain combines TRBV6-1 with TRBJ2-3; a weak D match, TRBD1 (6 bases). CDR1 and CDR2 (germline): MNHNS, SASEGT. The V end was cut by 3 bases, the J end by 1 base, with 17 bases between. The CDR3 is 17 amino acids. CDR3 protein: CASSDLGTSQGTDTQYF. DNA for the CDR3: TGTGCCAGCAGTGATCTCGGGACATCGCAAGGCACAGATACGCAGTATTTT.

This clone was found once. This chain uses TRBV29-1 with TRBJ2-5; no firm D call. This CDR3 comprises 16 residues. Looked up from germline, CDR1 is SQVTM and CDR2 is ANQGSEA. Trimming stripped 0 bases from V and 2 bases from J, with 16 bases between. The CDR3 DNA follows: TGCAGCGTTGAAGATCTTAGCAGGCAGCAGCAAGAGACCCAGTACTTC. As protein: CSVEDLSRQQQETQYF.

As DNA, the CDR3 is TGTGCCAGCAGTGAATGGGCGTCGAACACCGGGGAGCTGTTTTTT. Amino acids: CASSEWASNTGELFF. The chain combines TRBV6-1 with TRBJ2-2; D unclear. From germline, CDR1 is MNHNS and CDR2 SASEGT. Trimming pared 2 bases from V and 0 bases from J, leaving 7 bases between. This CDR3 spans 15 amino acids.

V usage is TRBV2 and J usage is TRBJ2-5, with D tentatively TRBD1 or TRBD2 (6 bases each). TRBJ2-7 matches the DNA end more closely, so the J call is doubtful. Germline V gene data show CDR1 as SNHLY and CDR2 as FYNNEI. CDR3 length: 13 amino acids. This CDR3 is CAIYIRGRYEQYF. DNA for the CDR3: TGTGCCATTTATATCCGGGGGCGCTACGAGCAGTACTTC.

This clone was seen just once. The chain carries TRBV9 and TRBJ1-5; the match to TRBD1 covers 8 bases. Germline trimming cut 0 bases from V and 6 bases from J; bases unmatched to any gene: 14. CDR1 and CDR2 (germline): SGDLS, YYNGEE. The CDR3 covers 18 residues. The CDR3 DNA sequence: TGTGCCAGCAGCGTAGAAGGCCCTGACAGGGGAGTTAGTCAGCCCCAGCATTTT. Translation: CASSVEGPDRGVSQPQHF. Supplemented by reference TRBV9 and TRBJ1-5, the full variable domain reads DSGVTQTPKHLITATGQRVTLRCSPRSGDLSVYWYQQSLDQGLQFLIQYYNGEERAKGNILERFSAQQFPDLHSELNLSSLELGDSALYFCASSVEGPDRGVSQPQHFGDGTRLSIL.

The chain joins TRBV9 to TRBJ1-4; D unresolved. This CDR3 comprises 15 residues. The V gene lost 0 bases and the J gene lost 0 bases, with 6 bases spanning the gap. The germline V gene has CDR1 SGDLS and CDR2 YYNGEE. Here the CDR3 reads CASSVAEATNEKLFF. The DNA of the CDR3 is TGTGCCAGCAGCGTAGCGGAGGCAACTAATGAAAAACTGTTTTTT. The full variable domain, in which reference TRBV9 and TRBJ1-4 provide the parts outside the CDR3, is DSGVTQTPKHLITATGQRVTLRCSPRSGDLSVYWYQQSLDQGLQFLIQYYNGEERAKGNILERFSAQQFPDLHSELNLSSLELGDSALYFCASSVAEATNEKLFFGSGTQLSVL.

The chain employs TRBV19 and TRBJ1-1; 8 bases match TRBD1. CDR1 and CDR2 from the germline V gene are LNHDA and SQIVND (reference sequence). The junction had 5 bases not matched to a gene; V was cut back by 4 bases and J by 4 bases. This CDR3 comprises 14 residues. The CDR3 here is CASSTRQGRTEAFF. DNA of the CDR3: TGTGCCAGTAGTACCCGACAGGGGCGCACTGAAGCTTTCTTT.

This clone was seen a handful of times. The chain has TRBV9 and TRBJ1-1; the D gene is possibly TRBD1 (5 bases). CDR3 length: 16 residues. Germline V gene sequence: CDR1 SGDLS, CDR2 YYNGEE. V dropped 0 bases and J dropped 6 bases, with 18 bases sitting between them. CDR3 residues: CASSVDGGVASAEAFF. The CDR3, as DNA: TGTGCCAGCAGCGTAGATGGGGGGGTAGCGAGCGCTGAAGCTTTCTTT.

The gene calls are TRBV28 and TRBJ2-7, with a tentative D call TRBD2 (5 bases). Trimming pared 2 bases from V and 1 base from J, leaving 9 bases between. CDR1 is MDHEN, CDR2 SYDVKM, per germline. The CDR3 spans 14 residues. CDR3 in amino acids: CASSLGGRSYEQYF. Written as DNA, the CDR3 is TGTGCCAGCAGTTTAGGAGGCAGATCCTACGAGCAGTACTTC.

The CDR3 DNA sequence: TGTGCCAGCAGCCCAGCGGGGGGACTCTACAATGAGCAGTTCTTC. Amino acids: CASSPAGGLYNEQFF. V is TRBV9 and J is TRBJ2-1, with TRBD2 matching over 9 bases. V shed 4 bases, J shed 3 bases, and the junction held 5 bases outside the gene matches. Germline CDR1 and CDR2: SGDLS and YYNGEE. The CDR3 spans 15 residues.

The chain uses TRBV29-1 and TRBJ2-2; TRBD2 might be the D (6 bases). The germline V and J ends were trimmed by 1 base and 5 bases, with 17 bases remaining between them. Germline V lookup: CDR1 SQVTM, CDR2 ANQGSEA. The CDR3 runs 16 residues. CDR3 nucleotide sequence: TGCAGCGTTGAAGGGACCGCGGGACGGATAACCGGGGAGCTGTTTTTT. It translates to CSVEGTAGRITGELFF.

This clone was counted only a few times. The CDR3, as DNA: TGTGCCAGCAGCTTGGGGTACCAACAAAATCAGCCCCAGCATTTT. Translation: CASSLGYQQNQPQHF. The chain recombines TRBV7-8 with TRBJ1-5; D uncertain. Trimming stripped 3 bases from V and 4 bases from J, with 13 bases between. This CDR3 comprises 15 residues. Germline CDR1 reads SGHVS; CDR2 reads FQNEAQ.

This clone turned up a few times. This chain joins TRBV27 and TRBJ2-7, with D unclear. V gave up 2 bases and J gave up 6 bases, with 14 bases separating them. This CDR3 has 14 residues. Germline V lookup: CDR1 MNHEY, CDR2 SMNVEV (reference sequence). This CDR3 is CASSLAEWWGEQYF. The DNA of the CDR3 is TGTGCCAGCAGTTTAGCGGAGTGGTGGGGCGAGCAGTACTTC.

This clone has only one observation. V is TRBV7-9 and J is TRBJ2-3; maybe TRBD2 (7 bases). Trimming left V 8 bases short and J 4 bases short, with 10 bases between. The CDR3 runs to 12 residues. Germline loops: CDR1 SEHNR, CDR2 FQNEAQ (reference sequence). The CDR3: CASGGGADTQYF. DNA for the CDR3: TGTGCCAGCGGAGGGGGGGCAGATACGCAGTATTTT.

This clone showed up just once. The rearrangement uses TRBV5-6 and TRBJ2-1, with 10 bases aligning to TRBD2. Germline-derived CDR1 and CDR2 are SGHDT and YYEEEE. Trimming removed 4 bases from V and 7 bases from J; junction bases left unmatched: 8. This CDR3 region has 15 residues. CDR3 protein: CASSRGLASGNEQFF. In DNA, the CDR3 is TGTGCCAGCAGCAGGGGACTAGCGAGTGGGAATGAGCAGTTCTTC. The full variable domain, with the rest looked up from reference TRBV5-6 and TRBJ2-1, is DAGVTQSPTHLIKTRGQQVTLRCSPKSGHDTVSWYQQALGQGPQFIFQYYEEEERQRGNFPDRFSGHQFPNYSSELNVNALLLGDSALYLCASSRGLASGNEQFFGPGTRLTVL.

The CDR3 bases are TGTGCCAGCAGTTTAGGGGGGATGGAGACCCAGTACTTC. This codes for CASSLGGMETQYF. The chain couples TRBV27 to TRBJ2-5; perhaps TRBD2 as D (6 bases). CDR1 and CDR2 from the germline V gene are MNHEY and SMNVEV (reference sequence). Trimming stripped 2 bases from V and 5 bases from J, with 9 bases between. The CDR3 contains 13 residues.

The CDR3 reads CASSPRANPGTGNQPQHF. The CDR3 region has the DNA TGTGCCAGCAGCCCCCGGGCAAATCCAGGGACAGGGAATCAGCCCCAGCATTTT. This chain connects TRBV7-8 to TRBJ1-5; TRBD1 agrees at 9 bases. Trimming at V came to 5 bases and at J to 4 bases, leaving 15 bases not matched to a gene. This CDR3 comprises 18 residues. Per germline, CDR1 SGHVS and CDR2 FQNEAQ. Together with reference TRBV7-8 and TRBJ1-5, the CDR3 gives the full variable domain: GAGVSQSPRYKVAKRGQDVALRCDPISGHVSLFWYQQALGQGPEFLTYFQNEAQLDKSGLPSDRFFAERPEGSVSTLKIQRTQQEDSAVYLCASSPRANPGTGNQPQHFGDGTRLSIL.

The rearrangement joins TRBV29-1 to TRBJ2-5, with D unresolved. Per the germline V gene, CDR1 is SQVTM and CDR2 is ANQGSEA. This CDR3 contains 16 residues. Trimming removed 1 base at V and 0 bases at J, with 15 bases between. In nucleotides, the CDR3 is TGCAGCGTTGAAGCCACTGAAACAGACTACCAAGAGACCCAGTACTTC. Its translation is CSVEATETDYQETQYF.

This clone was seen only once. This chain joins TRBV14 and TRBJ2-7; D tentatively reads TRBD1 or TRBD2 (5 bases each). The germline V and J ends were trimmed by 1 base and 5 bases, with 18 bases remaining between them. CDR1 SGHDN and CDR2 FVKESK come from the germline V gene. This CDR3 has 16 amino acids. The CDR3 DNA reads TGTGCCAGCAGCCAAGTCGTGGGGGTGAATTGGGACGAGCAGTACTTC. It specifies CASSQVVGVNWDEQYF.

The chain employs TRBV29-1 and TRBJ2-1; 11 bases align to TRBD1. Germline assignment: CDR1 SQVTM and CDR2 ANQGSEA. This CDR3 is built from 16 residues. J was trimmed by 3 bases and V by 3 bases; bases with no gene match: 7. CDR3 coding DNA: TGCAGCGTTGACTTGGACAGGGGGCGCGTCTACAATGAGCAGTTCTTC. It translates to CSVDLDRGRVYNEQFF.

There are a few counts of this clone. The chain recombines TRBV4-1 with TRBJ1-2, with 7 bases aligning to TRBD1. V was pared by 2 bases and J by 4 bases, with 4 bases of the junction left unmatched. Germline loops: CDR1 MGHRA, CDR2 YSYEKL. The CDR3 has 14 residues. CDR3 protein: CASSQLGGSYGYTF. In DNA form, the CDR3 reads TGCGCCAGCAGCCAACTAGGGGGCAGCTATGGCTACACCTTC.

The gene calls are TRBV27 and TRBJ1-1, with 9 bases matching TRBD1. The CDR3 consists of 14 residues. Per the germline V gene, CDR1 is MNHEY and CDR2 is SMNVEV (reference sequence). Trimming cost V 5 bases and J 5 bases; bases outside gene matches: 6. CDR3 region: CASSKQGAATEAFF. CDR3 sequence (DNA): TGTGCCAGCAGTAAACAGGGGGCCGCTACTGAAGCTTTCTTT.

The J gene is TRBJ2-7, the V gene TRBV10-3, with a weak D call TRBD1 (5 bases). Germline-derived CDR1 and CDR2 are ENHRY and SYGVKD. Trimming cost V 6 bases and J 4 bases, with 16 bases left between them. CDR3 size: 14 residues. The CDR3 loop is CAIRPTGEVYEQYF. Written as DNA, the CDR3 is TGTGCCATCAGACCCACAGGAGAGGTTTACGAGCAGTACTTC.

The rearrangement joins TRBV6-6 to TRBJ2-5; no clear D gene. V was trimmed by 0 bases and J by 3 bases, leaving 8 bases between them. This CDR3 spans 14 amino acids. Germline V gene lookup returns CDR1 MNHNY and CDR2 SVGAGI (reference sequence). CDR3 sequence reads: CASSYSVAEETQYF. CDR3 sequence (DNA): TGTGCCAGCAGTTACTCGGTCGCGGAAGAGACCCAGTACTTC.

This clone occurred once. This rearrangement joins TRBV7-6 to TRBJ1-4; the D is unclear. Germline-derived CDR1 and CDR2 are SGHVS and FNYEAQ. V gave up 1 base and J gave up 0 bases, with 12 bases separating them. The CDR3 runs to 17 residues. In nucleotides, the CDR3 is TGTGCCAGCAGCTTAGATTCGTTAGGTGCAACTAATGAAAAACTGTTTTTT. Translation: CASSLDSLGATNEKLFF.